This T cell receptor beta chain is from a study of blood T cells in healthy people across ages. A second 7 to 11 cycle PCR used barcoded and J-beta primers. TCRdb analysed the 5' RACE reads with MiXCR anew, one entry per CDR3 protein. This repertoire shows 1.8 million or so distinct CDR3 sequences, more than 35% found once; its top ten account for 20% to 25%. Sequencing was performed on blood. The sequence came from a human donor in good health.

The DNA of the CDR3 is TGTGCCAGCCTGCTATTGGGGCTAGCGGGAAAAGCCGGGGAGCTGTTTTTT. Amino acids: CASLLLGLAGKAGELFF. The chain uses TRBV5-6 and TRBJ2-2; 9 bases align to TRBD2. CDR1 and CDR2 from the germline V gene are SGHDT and YYEEEE. CDR3 length: 17 amino acids. After removal of 7 bases from V and 6 bases from J, the junction contained 16 bases not matched to a gene.